This entry lists 32 T cell receptor beta chains sequenced from one sample in a study of CD8 T cells in ankylosing spondylitis (TCRdb year 2017). The method behind the library was 5' RACE. Sequencing was performed on an Illumina HiSeq 2500. The public reads were quality trimmed at Q25 with fastp and then assembled into clones with MiXCR by TCRdb, keeping productive beta chains. Every CDR3 protein is listed once, alongside the most common genes and DNA of its rows. The sample table holds some 250,000 distinct CDR3 sequences, of which roughly 8.6% were seen once. In total, the top ten clones hold about 6.5% of the sample. The specimen was blood, either unsorted or a sorted T cell fraction (not recorded which). The source is a male donor with ankylosing spondylitis or in good health (not recorded which).

Many counts were recorded for this clonotype. The chain combines TRBV7-9 with TRBJ2-7; 8 bases are shared with TRBD2. The trim removed 1 base at V and 5 bases at J, leaving 4 bases unmatched. Germline V gives CDR1 SEHNR, CDR2 FQNEAQ (reference sequence). The CDR3 extends over 14 amino acids. The CDR3 DNA reads as TGTGCCAGCAGCTTAGGGACTAGCTTTAACGAGCAGTACTTC. It encodes CASSLGTSFNEQYF. Looking up the rest from reference TRBV7-9 and TRBJ2-7 gives the full variable domain: DTGVSQNPRHKITKRGQNVTFRCDPISEHNRLYWYRQTLGQGPEFLTYFQNEAQLEKSRLLSDRFSAERPKGSFSTLEIQRTEQGDSAMYLCASSLGTSFNEQYFGPGTRLTVT.

A remark on this clonotype: This sequence may be a read error, since a much larger clone differs from it by one base. Here the CDR3 DNA reads TGTGCCACCCACGCAGGGGGCCAGAACACCGGGGAGCTGTTTTTT. Its translation is CATHAGGQNTGELFF. This chain joins TRBV10-3 and TRBJ2-2; 8 bases match TRBD1. This CDR3 region has 15 residues. V lost 10 bases to trimming and J lost 1 base; unmatched junction nucleotides: 8. From germline, CDR1 is ENHRY and CDR2 SYGVKD.

Many counts were recorded for this clonotype. This chain uses TRBV5-6 with TRBJ1-4; D is undetermined. Germline V gives CDR1 SGHDT, CDR2 YYEEEE. V dropped 4 bases and J dropped 8 bases, with 18 bases sitting between them. The CDR3 is 15 amino acids. The CDR3 sequence is CASSLRSLRREKLFF. CDR3 sequence (DNA): TGTGCCAGCAGCCTAAGGTCCTTACGGAGGGAAAAACTGTTTTTT.

This clonotype turned up a few times. The DNA of the CDR3 is TGTGCCAGCAGCCCTCGGCTGGGTTACACCGGGGAGCTGTTTTTT. Its translation: CASSPRLGYTGELFF. The J gene is TRBJ2-2, the V gene TRBV7-2; D gene uncertain. V was clipped by 5 bases and J by 3 bases, with 13 bases between them. In germline, CDR1 is SGHTA, CDR2 FQGNSA. The CDR3 sequence is 15 residues long. Combining the CDR3 with reference TRBV7-2 and TRBJ2-2 gives the whole variable domain GAGVSQSPSNKVTEKGKDVELRCDPISGHTALYWYRQSLGQGLEFLIYFQGNSAPDKSGLPSDRFSAERTGGSVSTLTIQRTQQEDSAVYLCASSPRLGYTGELFFGEGSRLTVL.

The chain is built from TRBV7-9 and TRBJ2-7; 7 bases align to TRBD1. CDR3 length: 15 amino acids. The junction had 11 bases not matched to a gene; V was cut back by 4 bases and J by 5 bases. CDR1 is SEHNR, CDR2 FQNEAQ, per germline (reference sequence). CDR3 in amino acids: CASSYRRTGTDEQYF. The CDR3 DNA follows: TGTGCCAGCAGCTACCGGAGGACAGGAACTGACGAGCAGTACTTC. The full variable domain, with the rest looked up from reference TRBV7-9 and TRBJ2-7, is DTGVSQNPRHKITKRGQNVTFRCDPISEHNRLYWYRQTLGQGPEFLTYFQNEAQLEKSRLLSDRFSAERPKGSFSTLEIQRTEQGDSAMYLCASSYRRTGTDEQYFGPGTRLTVT.

The CDR3 reads CASSHHGAGTEAFF. DNA for the CDR3: TGTGCCAGCAGCCACCATGGGGCAGGCACTGAAGCTTTCTTT. The genes are TRBV3-1 and TRBJ1-1; D is perhaps TRBD1 (5 bases). V was shortened by 3 bases and J by 4 bases, with 12 bases between the two germline ends. The CDR3 contains 14 residues. In germline, CDR1 is LGHDT, CDR2 YNNKEL (reference sequence). The variable domain in full, completed from reference TRBV3-1 and TRBJ1-1, reads DTAVSQTPKYLVTQMGNDKSIKCEQNLGHDTMYWYKQDSKKFLKIMFSYNNKELIINETVPNRFSPKSPDKAHLNLHINSLELGDSAVYFCASSHHGAGTEAFFGQGTRLTVV.

This clonotype was seen repeatedly, ten times or more. The rearrangement joins TRBV20-1 to TRBJ1-5; TRBD1 matches 7 bases. The length of the CDR3 is 12 residues. CDR1 is DFQATT, CDR2 SNEGSKA, per germline (reference sequence). The junction had 3 bases not matched to a gene; V was cut back by 5 bases and J by 5 bases. This CDR3 is CSAGDRYQPQHF. CDR3 DNA sequence: TGCAGTGCTGGGGACAGATATCAGCCCCAGCATTTT.

This clonotype was detected ten times or more. The gene calls are TRBV11-2 and TRBJ2-7, with TRBD2 identical over 12 bases. Germline V gene sequence: CDR1 SGHAT, CDR2 FQNNGV. Unmatched junction bases numbered 3, after V lost 4 bases and J lost 5 bases. The CDR3 is made up of 14 amino acids. This chain's CDR3 is CASSSSGRANEQYF. CDR3 DNA sequence: TGTGCCAGCAGCTCTAGCGGGAGGGCTAACGAGCAGTACTTC.

As concerns this clonotype: This could be a read error, since a much larger clone is one nucleotide away. The chain carries TRBV6-2 or TRBV6-3 and TRBJ2-1, with D perhaps TRBD2 (6 bases). V was cut by 4 bases and J by 3 bases, with 13 bases left in between. CDR1 and CDR2 from the germline V gene are MNHEY and SVGEGT. The CDR3 is 15 residues long. CDR3 DNA: TGTGCCAGCAGTTGGGGCGTGGGGGGCTACAATGAGCAGTTCTTC. It is translated as CASSWGVGGYNEQFF.

The table lists this clonotype with many counts. The rearrangement joins TRBV5-1 to TRBJ2-7, with D perhaps TRBD2 (6 bases). The CDR3 has 15 residues. The ends were cut back, 5 bases at V and 7 bases at J, with 22 bases in the middle. Germline V lookup: CDR1 SGHRS, CDR2 YFSETQ. CDR3 protein: CASRPRTSSPSEQYF. The CDR3 coding sequence is TGCGCCAGCAGGCCGCGCACTAGCAGTCCTTCAGAGCAGTACTTC.

This clonotype was detected many times. The rearrangement uses TRBV24-1 and TRBJ2-1; D might be TRBD1 (5 bases). The CDR3 extends over 14 amino acids. The V and J ends lost 9 bases and 1 base respectively, with 12 bases between them. CDR1 and CDR2 from the germline V gene are KGHDR and SFDVKD. CDR3: CATAAQGSYNEQFF. The CDR3 DNA sequence: TGTGCCACCGCTGCGCAGGGATCCTACAATGAGCAGTTCTTC.

The table lists this clonotype with many counts. The V gene is TRBV5-1, the J gene TRBJ2-7, with 10 nucleotides matching TRBD1. With V trimmed by 1 base and J by 3 bases, 4 bases remained unmatched. The length of the CDR3 is 15 residues. The germline V gene encodes CDR1 SGHRS and CDR2 YFSETQ. CDR3 protein: CASSLFGTGDYEQYF. DNA of the CDR3: TGCGCCAGCAGCTTGTTCGGGACAGGGGACTACGAGCAGTACTTC.

This clonotype was detected ten times or more. V gene TRBV5-6 combines with J gene TRBJ2-1; tentatively, D is TRBD2 (5 bases). Germline-derived CDR1 and CDR2 are SGHDT and YYEEEE. Trimming took off 0 bases at V and 5 bases at J, with 15 bases between the two ends. This CDR3 contains 16 residues. As DNA, the CDR3 is TGTGCCAGCAGCTTGGTTATTCGGGGTCTCAACAATGAGCAGTTCTTC. Protein product: CASSLVIRGLNNEQFF.

At least ten counts were recorded for this clonotype. The chain has TRBV20-1 and TRBJ2-2, with D maybe TRBD2 (6 bases). This CDR3 spans 13 amino acids. Germline V gene sequence: CDR1 DFQATT, CDR2 SNEGSKA (reference sequence). Deletions cut 3 bases from V and 4 bases from J, with 9 bases between. The CDR3 loop is CSARSGGTGELFF. CDR3 nucleotides: TGCAGTGCTAGGTCCGGGGGCACCGGGGAGCTGTTTTTT.

This clonotype was detected ten times or more. This sequence joins TRBV12-3 or TRBV12-4 and TRBJ2-7, with D hard to call. V shed 2 bases and J shed 0 bases, with 8 bases lying between them. There are 14 residues in the CDR3. The CDR3 nucleotides read TGTGCCAGCAGTTTACTGCGGTCCTCCTACGAGCAGTACTTC. This codes for CASSLLRSSYEQYF.

The table lists this clonotype with many counts. At one of its ends the junction is not consistent with the germline gene, which may arise from a read error. The rearrangement joins TRBV12-3 or TRBV12-4 to TRBJ2-3; D remains ambiguous. The CDR3 spans 13 residues. The DNA for the CDR3 is TGCGCCAGCAGCCTGAGGCGCACAGATACGCAGTATTTT. Residues: CASSLRRTDTQYF.

In its sample, this clonotype was seen a few times. The chain carries TRBV20-1 and TRBJ2-3; the D call may be TRBD1 or TRBD2 (5 bases each). Germline CDR1 reads DFQATT; CDR2 reads SNEGSKA (reference sequence). Trimming cost V 1 base and J 2 bases, with 10 bases left between them. CDR3 length equals 14 residues. The CDR3 here is CSARGGYATDTQYF. The CDR3 bases are TGCAGTGCTAGAGGGGGGTACGCCACAGATACGCAGTATTTT.

This clonotype was counted many times. The J gene is TRBJ2-5, the V gene TRBV7-8, with D possibly being TRBD1 or TRBD2 (6 bases each). Trimming took 4 bases from V and 5 from J, leaving 17 bases between them. Germline V gene sequence: CDR1 SGHVS, CDR2 FQNEAQ. The CDR3 has 15 residues. In DNA form, the CDR3 reads TGTGCCAGCAGCTATCGGCGATTAGGGGGGGAGACCCAGTACTTC. Translating gives CASSYRRLGGETQYF.

This clonotype was seen many times. One end of the junction fails to match germline, which may point to a read error. This chain links TRBV5-1 with TRBJ2-5, with 7 bases that match TRBD2. The germline CDR1 and CDR2 sequences are SGHRS and YFSETQ. The CDR3 is 14 residues long. The CDR3 loop is CASSLEGTSGLLDF. Written as DNA, the CDR3 is TGCGCCAGCAGCTTGGAGGGGACGTCGGGACTACTGGACTTC.

This clonotype has a count of ten or more. The chain has TRBV6-1 and TRBJ2-1; 9 nucleotides agree with TRBD1. The CDR3 runs 13 residues. V dropped 6 bases and J dropped 3; count of bases not matched to a gene: 0. Germline V lookup: CDR1 MNHNS, CDR2 SASEGT. The CDR3 region is CASRDRGYNEQFF. Written as DNA, the CDR3 is TGTGCCAGCAGGGACAGGGGCTACAATGAGCAGTTCTTC.

This clonotype showed up many times. The chain uses TRBV12-3 or TRBV12-4 and TRBJ2-3, with TRBD2 matching over 8 bases. The CDR3 length is 13 residues. With 6 bases clipped from V and 4 bases from J, the junction kept 3 bases outside the gene matches. The DNA for the CDR3 is TGTGCCAGCAGCCAACTAGCGGCAGATACGCAGTATTTT. Its protein product is CASSQLAADTQYF.

This chain connects TRBV5-8 to TRBJ1-1; the match to TRBD1 covers 7 bases. Germline trimming cut 5 bases from V and 5 bases from J; bases unmatched to any gene: 12. This CDR3 is 15 amino acids long. Germline V CDR1 and CDR2: SGHTS, YDEGEE. CDR3 bases: TGTGCCAGCAGTTTCCGACAGGGATTAAGGACTGAAGCTTTCTTT. Translating it yields CASSFRQGLRTEAFF.

This clonotype was picked up many times. The genes are TRBV29-1 and TRBJ2-1; maybe TRBD1 (5 bases). The CDR3 runs 14 residues. Germline V CDR1 and CDR2: SQVTM, ANQGSEA. The CDR3 loop is CIGSKGPLYNEQFF. Here the CDR3 DNA reads TGCATCGGGTCCAAGGGGCCACTCTACAATGAGCAGTTCTTC.

This clonotype has a count of ten or more. The V call is TRBV20-1, the J call TRBJ2-1; the match to TRBD2 covers 7 bases. The CDR3 is 14 residues long. J was trimmed by 9 bases and V by 1 base; bases with no gene match: 9. Germline assignment: CDR1 DFQATT and CDR2 SNEGSKA (reference sequence). The CDR3 protein is CSARGREFHGEQFF. In DNA form, the CDR3 reads TGCAGTGCTAGAGGGCGGGAGTTTCATGGTGAGCAGTTCTTC.

In this sample, this clonotype turned up a few times. The chain joins TRBV12-3 or TRBV12-4 to TRBJ2-3, with D possibly being TRBD1 (6 bases). V lost 4 bases, J lost 5 bases, and 19 bases lay in between. This CDR3 is built from 16 residues. DNA of the CDR3: TGTGCCAGCAGTTCTGCAGAACTAGGGGGAATAGATACGCAGTATTTT. Protein sequence: CASSSAELGGIDTQYF.

Regarding this clonotype: With a much larger clone just one base away, this may be a read error. The chain carries TRBV29-1 and TRBJ2-7; 7 bases map to TRBD1. V shed 6 bases, J shed 6 bases, and the junction held 11 bases outside the gene matches. The V gene's germline CDR1 is SQVTM and CDR2 ANQGSEA. CDR3 length equals 13 residues. The CDR3 spells CSVTRTGYIEQYF. The CDR3, as DNA: TGCAGCGTAACCAGGACAGGATACATCGAGCAGTACTTC.

This clonotype was seen more than once but under ten times. V is TRBV20-1 and J is TRBJ2-1; 9 bases line up with TRBD1. The CDR3 is 17 residues long. Germline V gives CDR1 DFQATT, CDR2 SNEGSKA (reference sequence). The junction had 12 bases not matched to a gene; V was cut back by 2 bases and J by 4 bases. The CDR3 reads CSARIGYGDREYNEQFF. CDR3 in DNA: TGCAGTGCTAGAATAGGTTATGGGGACAGGGAATACAATGAGCAGTTCTTC.

This clonotype was picked up many times. The J gene is TRBJ2-1, the V gene TRBV7-8; D is possibly TRBD2 (6 bases). The length of the CDR3 is 15 residues. Germline lookup yields CDR1 SGHVS and CDR2 FQNEAQ. V lost 1 base to trimming and J lost 7 bases, with 14 bases between them. The CDR3: CASSLGTTVGNEQFF. The CDR3 nucleotides are TGTGCCAGCAGCTTAGGGACTACTGTAGGAAATGAGCAGTTCTTC.

Many counts were recorded for this clonotype. The chain couples TRBV7-8 to TRBJ1-5; D is unclear. Trimming left V 5 bases short and J 0 bases short, with 11 bases between. The CDR3 consists of 15 residues. Per germline, CDR1 SGHVS and CDR2 FQNEAQ. The CDR3 here is CASSQRRNSNQPQHF. Written as DNA, the CDR3 is TGTGCCAGCAGCCAACGACGGAATAGCAATCAGCCCCAGCATTTT. The complete variable domain, with remaining parts taken from reference TRBV7-8 and TRBJ1-5, reads GAGVSQSPRYKVAKRGQDVALRCDPISGHVSLFWYQQALGQGPEFLTYFQNEAQLDKSGLPSDRFFAERPEGSVSTLKIQRTQQEDSAVYLCASSQRRNSNQPQHFGDGTRLSIL.

The V and J genes are TRBV20-1 and TRBJ2-7; the D is unclear. The CDR3 sequence is 12 residues long. The V and J ends lost 2 bases and 6 bases respectively, with 11 bases between them. Germline V gene lookup returns CDR1 DFQATT and CDR2 SNEGSKA (reference sequence). The CDR3, as DNA: TGCAGTGCTAGACGACCGCCCGGCGAGCAGTACTTC. Translated, it gives CSARRPPGEQYF.

The chain combines TRBV12-3 or TRBV12-4 with TRBJ2-5; possible D gene TRBD1, 6 bases. V was cut by 5 bases and J by 0 bases, with 10 bases left in between. The CDR3 loop spans 14 amino acids. This chain's CDR3 is CASSVRTDQETQYF. For the CDR3, the DNA is TGTGCCAGCAGTGTTCGGACAGACCAAGAGACCCAGTACTTC.

This clonotype was counted at least ten times. The genes are TRBV4-3 and TRBJ1-1, with D maybe TRBD1 (5 bases). The germline V gene has CDR1 LGHNA and CDR2 YSLEER. Trimming left V 5 bases short and J 3 bases short, with 16 bases between. The length of the CDR3 is 15 residues. CDR3 protein: CASSEGGGLYTEAFF. The CDR3 nucleotides read TGCGCCAGCAGCGAAGGCGGGGGACTATACACTGAAGCTTTCTTT.